This T cell receptor (beta chain) was captured by sequencing in a study of blood T cell repertoires in COVID-19. V gave up 9 bases and J gave up 3 bases, with 15 bases separating them. The CDR3 loop spans 14 amino acids. CDR1 is SNHLY, CDR2 FYNNEI, per germline. Source study methods: Estimation of nucleated cell counts was performed using reference gene primer amplification. Assay: immunoSEQ multiplex PCR; the TCRdb copy retains only in-frame clones and omits some. V and J calls and clone size are those listed in that table; D and trimming were worked out from the DNA. The sample comprises over 120,000 clones, around 83% of which are singletons, and 2.6% rests with the top ten.

The V call is TRBV2, the J call TRBJ1-5; possible D gene TRBD1, 6 bases. The sample comprised peripheral blood. The sequence derives from a human donor with acute or convalescent COVID-19. The donor label of this sample is uncertain. CDR3 nucleotide sequence: TGTGCCAGTGCCTCGGGGACAAACAATCAGCCCCAGCATTTT. It yields the protein CASASGTNNQPQHF.